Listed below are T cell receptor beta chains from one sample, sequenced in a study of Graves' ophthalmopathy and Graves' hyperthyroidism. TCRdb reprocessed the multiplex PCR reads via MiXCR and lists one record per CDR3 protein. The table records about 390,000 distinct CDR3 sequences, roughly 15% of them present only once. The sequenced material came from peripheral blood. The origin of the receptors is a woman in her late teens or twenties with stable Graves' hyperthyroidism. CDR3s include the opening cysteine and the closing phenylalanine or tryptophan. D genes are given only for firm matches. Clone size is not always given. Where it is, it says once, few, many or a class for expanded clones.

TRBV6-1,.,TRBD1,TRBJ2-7,TGTGCCAGCAGAAGGGACAGGGGCCACGAGCAGTACTTC,CASRRDRGHEQYF
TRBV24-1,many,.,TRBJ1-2,TGTGCCACCAGTGATATCCAGTTAAGCTATGGCTACACCTTC,CATSDIQLSYGYTF
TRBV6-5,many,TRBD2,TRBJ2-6,TGTGCCAGCAGGGCCCGTCGGACTAGCGGGGGTTTTGGGGCCAACGTCCTGACTTTC,CASRARRTSGGFGANVLTF
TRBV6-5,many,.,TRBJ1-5,TGTGCCAGTTTACAGAGTAGCAATCAGCCCCAGCATTTT,CASLQSSNQPQHF
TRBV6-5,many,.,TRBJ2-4,TGTGCCAGCAGTTACTCTGAAGGGAGCGGGAACATTCAGTACTTC,CASSYSEGSGNIQYF
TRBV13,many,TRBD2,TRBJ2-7,TGTGCCAGTCGGGGGGACGGAGCCTACGAGCAGTACTTC,CASRGDGAYEQYF
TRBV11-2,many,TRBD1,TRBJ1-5,TGTGCCAGCAGCCTTCACGGACAGGGGGCGAATCAGCCCCAGCATTTT,CASSLHGQGANQPQHF
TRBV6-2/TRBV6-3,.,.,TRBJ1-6,TGTGCCAGCAGTCTCGGGGGCCCCGGGACGACAAGCTCCTATAATTCACCCCTCCACTTT,CASSLGGPGTTSSYNSPLHF
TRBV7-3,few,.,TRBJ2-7,TGTGCCAGCAGCTTTGACAAAGGCCGCGAGCAGTACTTC,CASSFDKGREQYF
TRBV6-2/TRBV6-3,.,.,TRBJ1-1,TGTGCCAGCAGTCCACAGGGCGTTAAGGCTTTCTTT,CASSPQGVKAFF
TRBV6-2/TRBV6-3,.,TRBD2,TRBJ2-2,TGTGCCAGCAGCCGCGGACTAGCGGGGGGGCTGAACACCGGGGAGCTGTTTTTT,CASSRGLAGGLNTGELFF
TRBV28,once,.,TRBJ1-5,TGTGCCAGCAGCCGGCCGACGGGGTCGATTCAGCCCCAGCATTTT,CASSRPTGSIQPQHF
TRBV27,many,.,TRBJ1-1,TGTGCCAGCGGCCGGGCAGGGAACACTGAAGCTTTCTTT,CASGRAGNTEAFF
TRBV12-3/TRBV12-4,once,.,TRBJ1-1,TGTGCCAGCAGCTCGGGTTGGGACACTGAAGCTTTCTTT,CASSSGWDTEAFF
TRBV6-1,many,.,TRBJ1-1,TGTGCCAGCAGTCCGGGGAGCGAGGGGTCTGAAGCTTTCTTT,CASSPGSEGSEAFF
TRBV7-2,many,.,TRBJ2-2,TGTGCCAGCAGATCACAGTCGAACACCGGGGAGCTGTTTTTT,CASRSQSNTGELFF
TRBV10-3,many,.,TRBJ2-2,TGTGCCATCCCAAATGCCCTAGGAAACACCGGGGAGCTGTTTTTT,CAIPNALGNTGELFF
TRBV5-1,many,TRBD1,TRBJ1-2,TGCGCCAGCAGCTATTACCGGGACAGTCACTCTAGCTATGGCTACACCTTC,CASSYYRDSHSSYGYTF
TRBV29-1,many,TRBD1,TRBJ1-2,TGCAGCGTGTACCAGACAGGGGGCGGCGGCTACACCTTC,CSVYQTGGGGYTF
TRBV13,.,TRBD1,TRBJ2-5,TGTGCCAGCAGCTTAGAAAGGACAGGGGGCGCACAAGAGACCCAGTACTTC,CASSLERTGGAQETQYF
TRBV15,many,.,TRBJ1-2,TGTGCCACCAGCAGGGAGGCGGGACACGAGAACTATGGCTACACCTTC,CATSREAGHENYGYTF
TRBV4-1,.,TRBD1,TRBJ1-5,TGCGCCAGCAGCCACACAGGGGTCGATCAGCCCCAGCATTTT,CASSHTGVDQPQHF